The subject of this entry is one T cell receptor beta chain. Antigen: not known. The CDR3 has 14 residues. The germline V gene encodes CDR1 SGHDT and CDR2 YYEEEE. Trimming took 4 bases from V and 2 from J, leaving 12 bases between them. Using immunoSEQ multiplex PCR, the repertoire was profiled, and TCRdb retains in-frame clones only, with some absent. The sample consists of approximately 16,000 clones, approximately 85% of them appearing once. This sample is part of a study of T cells in localized non-small cell lung cancer. Overall study findings and caveats: Uninvolved neighboring lung showed the greatest T cell clonality, exceeding tumor. Tumor samples were not multi-region, leaving intratumor heterogeneity unexcluded.

The clonotype comes from a female donor older than 55 with stage I squamous cell lung carcinoma. Specimen: peripheral blood, collected before any cancer treatment. The V call is TRBV5-6, the J call TRBJ1-2, with unresolved D. The CDR3 DNA is TGTGCCAGCAGCCCGGGGAGGACCAACTATGGCTACACCTTC. Translating gives CASSPGRTNYGYTF.